What follows is one T cell receptor beta chain and its context. The antigen is undetermined. The CDR3 runs 14 residues. Trimming took 6 bases from V and 1 from J, leaving 11 bases between them. CDR1 is LNHDA and CDR2 is SQIVND in the germline V gene (reference sequence). This sample was included in a study of cytomegalovirus exposure and HLA in healthy donors. Study-level background: Most genotyped donors, about 81% of fewer than 400, had Caucasian-associated genetic ancestry. Study-level points and caveats: Within a later analysis, the majority of CMV-associated TCR beta chains appeared HLA-restricted.

The primer mix had 60 Vbeta and 13 Jbeta primers. Profiled with immunoSEQ multiplex PCR; TCRdb holds only in-frame clones, not every one. The table includes about 110,000 clones, roughly 80% detected once. The sequence was collected from a young man in good health and CMV-seropositive. Input material: PBMCs. The J gene is TRBJ2-3, the V gene TRBV19, with D perhaps TRBD1 (6 bases). For the CDR3, the DNA is TGTGCCAGTAGAAGCAGGGGAGGCACAGATACGCAGTATTTT. Its protein is CASRSRGGTDTQYF.